A selection of T cell receptor beta chains follows, all from one sample in a study of OX40 agonist ivuxolimab in advanced cancers. Produced via immunoSEQ multiplex PCR; TCRdb's table is partial and in-frame only. The sample has tens of thousands of clones, around 87% seen once. The sample here was CD4+ or CD8+ T cells sorted from blood, taken in a trial of the OX40 agonist ivuxolimab. The source is an adult with an advanced solid tumor such as melanoma, head and neck, liver or kidney cancer. Each CDR3 is given with its conserved first and last residue. A D gene is named only where the DNA matches it firmly.

cdr3_aa v_call d_call j_call
CASSVGGDETQYF TRBV5-4 NA TRBJ2-5
CASSPPGLQETQYF TRBV18 NA TRBJ2-5
CASSLEGVYNEQFF TRBV5-6 NA TRBJ2-1
CASSLGARDTQYF TRBV7-3 NA TRBJ2-3
CASSLDGAYNEQFF TRBV28 NA TRBJ2-1
CASSLGLGMVGDTQYF TRBV2 TRBD2 TRBJ2-3
CASSLIGGGNQPQHF TRBV7-2 NA TRBJ1-5
CASSFFGQPQHF TRBV27 NA TRBJ1-5
CASAWGRGMNTQYF TRBV10-2 NA TRBJ2-5
CASSGWTGEENSPLHF TRBV6-1 TRBD1 TRBJ1-6
CASTQGSSYEQYF TRBV28 NA TRBJ2-7
CASSQAPRGSGGAADTQYF TRBV4-2 TRBD2 TRBJ2-3
CASSLTGLETQYF TRBV5-1 NA TRBJ2-5
CASSLWGHRCGSPLHF TRBV23-1 NA TRBJ1-6
CASSLDSEREKLFF TRBV7-9 NA TRBJ1-4
CASSQALSSDTQYF TRBV4-2 NA TRBJ2-3
CASTPRRDFYTGELFF TRBV7-8 NA TRBJ2-2
CASSVGAQNEQFF TRBV9 NA TRBJ2-1
CAPRGMNTEAFF TRBV2 NA TRBJ1-1
CASSWWAGEISNYGYTF TRBV28 NA TRBJ1-2
CSASDTQQYF TRBV20-1 NA TRBJ2-7
CASSAGQANTEAFF TRBV18 TRBD1 TRBJ1-1
CATSRGTSGLNEQFF TRBV15 TRBD2 TRBJ2-1
CASSLMGPGELFF TRBV7-3 NA TRBJ2-2
CASSPGTSGTPYNEQFF TRBV5-1 TRBD2 TRBJ2-1
CASSYLGSGNGYTF TRBV6-6 NA TRBJ1-2
CASSFIAGEGETQYF TRBV27 TRBD2 TRBJ2-5
CASNSPTSGETQYF TRBV5-1 TRBD2 TRBJ2-5
CASSPRDLTGELFF TRBV7-3 NA TRBJ2-2
CASSLVSGGAYEQYF TRBV7-2 TRBD2 TRBJ2-7
CASSSAPGRYNEQFF TRBV7-3 NA TRBJ2-1
CASSNTRGYEQYF TRBV6-6 NA TRBJ2-7
CASSPVGSSGANVLTF TRBV7-2 NA TRBJ2-6
CASSPASGGSGNTIYF TRBV18 TRBD1 TRBJ1-3
CASSRVLTGGQGQETQYF TRBV4-2 TRBD1 TRBJ2-5
CASSLRTGNTEAFF TRBV7-2 TRBD1 TRBJ1-1
CASSPRDRPDTQYF TRBV7-9 TRBD1 TRBJ2-3
CSASGLAGPTDTQYF TRBV29-1 TRBD2 TRBJ2-3
CASRETGGETQYF TRBV6-5 NA TRBJ2-5
CASSPGRSTDTQYF TRBV18 NA TRBJ2-3
CASSGDNSYNSPLHF TRBV2 NA TRBJ1-6
CASSVYRGDNEQFF TRBV9 NA TRBJ2-1
CATSPRTNQPQHF TRBV6-1 NA TRBJ1-5
CASSLRRDYEQYF TRBV11-2 NA TRBJ2-7
CASSLAFYEQYF TRBV28 NA TRBJ2-7
CASSEYRGQAFF TRBV10-1 TRBD1 TRBJ1-1
CASSFWQMNTEAFF TRBV28 NA TRBJ1-1